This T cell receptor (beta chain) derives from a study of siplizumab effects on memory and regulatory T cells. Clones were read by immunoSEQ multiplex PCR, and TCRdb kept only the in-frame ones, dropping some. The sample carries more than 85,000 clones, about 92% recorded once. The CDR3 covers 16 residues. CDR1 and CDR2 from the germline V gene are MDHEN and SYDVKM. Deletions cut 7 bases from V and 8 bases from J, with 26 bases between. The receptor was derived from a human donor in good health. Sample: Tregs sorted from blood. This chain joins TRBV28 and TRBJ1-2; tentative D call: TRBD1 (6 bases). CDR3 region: CASNPPEGQGSSGYTF. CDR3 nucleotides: TGTGCCAGCAACCCCCCCGAAGGGCAGGGGTCCTCCGGCTACACCTTC.